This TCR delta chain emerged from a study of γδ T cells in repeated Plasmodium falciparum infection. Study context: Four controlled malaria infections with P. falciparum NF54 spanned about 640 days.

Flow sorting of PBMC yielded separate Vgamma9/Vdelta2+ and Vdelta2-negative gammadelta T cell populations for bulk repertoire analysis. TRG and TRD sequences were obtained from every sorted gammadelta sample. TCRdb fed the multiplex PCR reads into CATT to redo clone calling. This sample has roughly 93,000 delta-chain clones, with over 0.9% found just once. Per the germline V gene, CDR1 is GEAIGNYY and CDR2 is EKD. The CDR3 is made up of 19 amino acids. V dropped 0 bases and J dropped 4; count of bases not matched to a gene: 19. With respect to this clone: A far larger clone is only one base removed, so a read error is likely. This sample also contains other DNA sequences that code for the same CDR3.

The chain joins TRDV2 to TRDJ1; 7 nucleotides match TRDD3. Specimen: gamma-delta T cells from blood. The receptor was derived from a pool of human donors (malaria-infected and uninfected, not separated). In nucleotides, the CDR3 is TGTGCCTGTGACACCCTTGGGGGAGGCGGACCAACCCCTCTCGATAAACTCATCTTT. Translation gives CACDTLGGGGPTPLDKLIF.